The next 20 T cell receptor beta chains were all read from a single sample in a study of control samples from healthy donors and cancer patients (dated by TCRdb to between 2020 and 2021). Library method: the immunoSEQ multiplex PCR assay. Not all clones reach the TCRdb copy of this immuneACCESS table, which keeps in-frame sequences only. Checked studies attribute under half of the gap to unresolved V genes and leave the rest unexplained. The sample yields under 300,000 clones; roughly four fifths were counted once. The ten largest make up more than 10% of the sample. Sequencing input: PBMCs. These receptors were obtained from a woman in her sixties with lung cancer.

The CDR3 here is CASSILGAEDTEAFF. CDR3 nucleotides: TGTGCCAGTAGTATACTTGGGGCAGAGGACACTGAAGCTTTCTTT. The chain combines TRBV19 with TRBJ1-1; D is possibly TRBD1 (5 bases). Germline CDR1 and CDR2: LNHDA and SQIVND (reference sequence). The CDR3 consists of 15 residues. V was pared by 2 bases and J by 3 bases, with 13 bases between.

V usage is TRBV5-8 and J usage is TRBJ1-3; D gene ambiguous. Trimming removed 2 bases from V and 6 bases from J, with 6 bases in between. The CDR3 is 12 amino acids. Germline lookup yields CDR1 SGHTS and CDR2 YDEGEE. The CDR3 loop reads CASSFTQNTIYF. The CDR3, as DNA: TGTGCCAGCAGCTTCACACAAAACACCATATATTTT. Together with reference TRBV5-8 and TRBJ1-3, the CDR3 gives the full variable domain: EAGVTQSPTHLIKTRGQQATLRCSPISGHTSVYWYQQALGLGLQFLLWYDEGEERNRGNFPPRFSGRQFPNYSSELNVNALELEDSALYLCASSFTQNTIYFGEGSWLTVV.

The J gene is TRBJ2-7, the V gene TRBV7-8, with 9 bases lining up with TRBD1. V gave up 1 base and J gave up 4 bases; unmatched junction bases: 2. The CDR3 has 14 residues. Germline-derived CDR1 and CDR2 are SGHVS and FQNEAQ. Here the CDR3 reads CASSLVDRGYEQYF. In nucleotides, the CDR3 is TGTGCCAGCAGCTTAGTGGACAGGGGTTACGAGCAGTACTTC.

The chain has TRBV9 and TRBJ1-1; 7 nucleotides agree with TRBD1. The germline CDR1 and CDR2 sequences are SGDLS and YYNGEE. The CDR3 sequence is 17 residues long. V lost 2 bases and J lost 7; bases outside the gene matches: 17. In DNA form, the CDR3 reads TGTGCCAGCAGCGTTTTACAGGGGTCTACGCTTTTTGGTGAAGCTTTCTTT. Translating gives CASSVLQGSTLFGEAFF.

The chain couples TRBV5-1 to TRBJ2-7; D is unclear. There are 14 residues in the CDR3. In germline, CDR1 is SGHRS, CDR2 YFSETQ. The V gene lost 5 bases and the J gene lost 1 base, with 13 bases spanning the gap. The CDR3, as DNA: TGCGCCAGCAGAGGCGGCGGAACTTCCTACGAGCAGTACTTC. As protein: CASRGGGTSYEQYF.

CDR3: CASRAQVEQFF. The CDR3 bases are TGTGCCAGCAGGGCCCAGGTTGAGCAGTTCTTC. This chain joins TRBV2 and TRBJ2-1; no firm D call. The V gene lost 6 bases and the J gene lost 9 bases, with 9 bases spanning the gap. The V gene's germline CDR1 is SNHLY and CDR2 FYNNEI. The CDR3 sequence is 11 residues long.

This clone has more than one count but fewer than ten. V and J are TRBV5-1 and TRBJ2-6; 7 nucleotides match TRBD1. V shed 4 bases and J 0 bases; nucleotides not matched to a gene: 7. The germline V gene has CDR1 SGHRS and CDR2 YFSETQ. The CDR3 runs to 17 residues. Here the CDR3 reads CASSPGQPFSGANVLTF. CDR3 coding DNA: TGCGCCAGCAGCCCGGGACAGCCTTTCTCTGGGGCCAACGTCCTGACTTTC. The full variable domain, in which reference TRBV5-1 and TRBJ2-6 provide the parts outside the CDR3, is KAGVTQTPRYLIKTRGQQVTLSCSPISGHRSVSWYQQTPGQGLQFLFEYFSETQRNKGNFPGRFSGRQFSNSRSEMNVSTLELGDSALYLCASSPGQPFSGANVLTFGAGSRLTVL.

V gene TRBV2 combines with J gene TRBJ2-1; TRBD2 agrees at 10 bases. CDR3 length equals 16 residues. V shed 8 bases and J 0 bases; nucleotides not matched to a gene: 7. The V gene's germline CDR1 is SNHLY and CDR2 FYNNEI. The CDR3 DNA sequence: TGTGCCAGCTCTCCCCTAGCGGGGGTCTCCTACAATGAGCAGTTCTTC. It encodes CASSPLAGVSYNEQFF.

The chain links TRBV10-3 to TRBJ2-3, with 7 bases lining up with TRBD1. The CDR3 runs to 15 residues. The V and J ends lost 0 bases and 2 bases, in that order; junction bases with no gene match: 2. The V gene's germline CDR1 is ENHRY and CDR2 SYGVKD. This CDR3 is CAISESGTDTDTQYF. CDR3 DNA: TGTGCCATCAGTGAGTCGGGGACAGACACAGATACGCAGTATTTT.

Comment on this clone: This sample includes further DNA sequences coding for the same CDR3. V usage is TRBV2 and J usage is TRBJ1-2; D perhaps matches TRBD1 (6 bases). Trimming pared 6 bases from V and 2 bases from J, leaving 10 bases between. CDR3 length: 13 residues. The V gene's germline CDR1 is SNHLY and CDR2 FYNNEI. The CDR3, as DNA: TGTGCCAGCAGGAGGGGGGAGAACTATGGCTACACCTTC. It specifies CASRRGENYGYTF.

The CDR3: CASSPWGTGSNQPQHF. CDR3 DNA: TGTGCCAGCAGCCCCTGGGGGACCGGTAGCAATCAGCCCCAGCATTTT. The chain carries TRBV7-2 and TRBJ1-5; D is perhaps TRBD1 (5 bases). The V gene's germline CDR1 is SGHTA and CDR2 FQGNSA. V was pared by 5 bases and J by 0 bases, with 14 bases between. The CDR3 has 16 residues.

The chain joins TRBV5-6 to TRBJ2-7, with 11 positions matching TRBD2. The CDR3 sequence is 15 residues long. The germline V gene encodes CDR1 SGHDT and CDR2 YYEEEE. Unmatched junction bases numbered 6, after V lost 2 bases and J lost 5 bases. CDR3 amino acids: CASSFLAGGSHEQYF. The CDR3 coding sequence is TGTGCCAGCAGCTTCTTAGCGGGGGGGTCCCACGAGCAGTACTTC.

V gene TRBV4-1 combines with J gene TRBJ2-7; the D is unclear. Trimming stripped 0 bases from V and 4 bases from J, with 16 bases between. The germline gives CDR1 MGHRA, CDR2 YSYEKL. CDR3 size: 16 residues. CDR3 amino acids: CASSQDLSDPLYEQYF. The CDR3 DNA is TGCGCCAGCAGCCAAGATCTCTCGGACCCCTTGTACGAGCAGTACTTC.

The genes are TRBV11-2 and TRBJ1-1, with TRBD1 matching 7 bases. After removal of 4 bases from V and 3 bases from J, the junction contained 8 bases not matched to a gene. Germline CDR1 SGHAT, CDR2 FQNNGV. This CDR3 has 15 amino acids. This CDR3 reads CASSWSGRGHTEAFF. CDR3 DNA: TGTGCCAGCAGCTGGTCCGGGAGGGGGCACACTGAAGCTTTCTTT.

This chain uses TRBV28 with TRBJ2-2, with TRBD1 matching 7 bases. The CDR3 has 16 amino acids. V dropped 4 bases and J dropped 4; count of bases not matched to a gene: 9. Germline CDR1 MDHEN, CDR2 SYDVKM. Written as DNA, the CDR3 is TGTGCCAGCAGTTCAACCGGACAGGATATCACCGGGGAGCTGTTTTTT. As protein: CASSSTGQDITGELFF.

The gene calls are TRBV7-9 and TRBJ2-7; D possibly uses TRBD1 or TRBD2 (5 bases each). V shed 7 bases and J shed 7 bases, with 17 bases lying between them. CDR1 is SEHNR and CDR2 is FQNEAQ in the germline V gene (reference sequence). CDR3 size: 13 residues. In nucleotides, the CDR3 is TGTGCCAGCAACCCTATGGGGGATGGGGAGCAGTACTTC. Amino acids: CASNPMGDGEQYF.

The V gene is TRBV7-8, the J gene TRBJ1-1; no clear D. Germline loops: CDR1 SGHVS, CDR2 FQNEAQ. The CDR3 contains 16 residues. With 3 bases removed from V and 1 base from J, the gap between germline ends came to 15 bases. The CDR3 protein is CASSFGGKTRNTEAFF. CDR3 DNA sequence: TGTGCCAGCAGCTTTGGAGGGAAGACGAGGAACACTGAAGCTTTCTTT.

The chain has TRBV2 and TRBJ1-4; D might be TRBD1 (5 bases). The CDR3 covers 14 residues. Looked up from germline, CDR1 is SNHLY and CDR2 is FYNNEI. Trimming shortened V by 1 base and J by 10 bases, and 13 bases separated the two germline ends. The CDR3 sequence is CASSEVRAGTKLFF. CDR3 nucleotides: TGTGCCAGCAGTGAAGTGAGGGCGGGGACAAAACTGTTTTTT.

This chain connects TRBV28 to TRBJ2-7; the match to TRBD1 covers 8 bases. CDR3 size: 15 residues. Germline CDR1 is MDHEN and CDR2 is SYDVKM. Trimming took 4 bases from V and 5 from J; bases not matched to a gene: 10. CDR3 coding DNA: TGTGCCAGCAGTTCCCGGGACAGGATTGACCACGAGCAGTACTTC. Its protein is CASSSRDRIDHEQYF. Filled out from reference TRBV28 and TRBJ2-7, the complete variable domain reads DVKVTQSSRYLVKRTGEKVFLECVQDMDHENMFWYRQDPGLGLRLIYFSYDVKMKEKGDIPEGYSVSREKKERFSLILESASTNQTSMYLCASSSRDRIDHEQYFGPGTRLTVT.

This chain uses TRBV12-3 or TRBV12-4 with TRBJ2-7; D not resolved. The CDR3 has 12 residues. V was cut by 3 bases and J by 4 bases, with 7 bases left in between. The CDR3 coding sequence is TGTGCCAGCAGTTTCGGCCTGTACGAGCAGTACTTC. Translating it yields CASSFGLYEQYF.